This is a list of T cell receptor beta chains from one sample in a study of T cell responses to AZD1222 COVID-19 vaccine. Repertoires were generated with immunoSEQ multiplex PCR, while TCRdb's copy carries only in-frame clones and drops some. The sample contains around 120,000 clones, 80% to 90% of which appear only once. Specimen: peripheral blood, collected on day 0 of MenACWY control vaccination. These receptors were collected from an adult in good health. The CDR3 runs from the conserved cysteine through the conserved F or W. The D gene is left open where the match is weak. Clone size is shown for a subset of rows, as once, few, many or a class of expanded clone.

TRBV2	TRBJ2-1	TRBD2	-	TGTGCCAGCAGAATAGCGGGGGGAAGAAATGAGCAGTTCTTC	CASRIAGGRNEQFF
TRBV11-2	TRBJ1-5	-	few	TGTGCCAGCAGCTTAGGGAGGGGACAGCCCCAGCATTTT	CASSLGRGQPQHF
TRBV18	TRBJ2-2	TRBD1	-	TGTGCCAGCTCACCGGAACCAGGGGGCCCGATGAACACCGGGGAGCTGTTTTTT	CASSPEPGGPMNTGELFF
TRBV6-5	TRBJ1-2	-	once	TGTGCCAGCAGTTACTCGCGGGCCGACCCACGTGGCTACACCTTC	CASSYSRADPRGYTF
TRBV6-5	TRBJ1-5	-	-	TGTGCCAGCAGTTGGGAAAGGGGGCAGCCCCAGCATTTT	CASSWERGQPQHF
TRBV4-3	TRBJ1-1	TRBD1	-	TGCGCCAGCAGCCAAGAAAGTACCTTAGGTCAGGGGGTTGATGAAGCTTTCTTT	CASSQESTLGQGVDEAFF
TRBV6-1	TRBJ1-2	-	-	TGTGCCAGCAGTGACAGCAACTATGGCTACACCTTC	CASSDSNYGYTF
TRBV28	TRBJ2-3	-	-	TGTGCCAGCAGTCCCCGCACAGATACGCAGTATTTT	CASSPRTDTQYF
TRBV4-3	TRBJ1-2	-	few	TGCGCCAGCAGCCAAGAGATTGGGAGGGCGGCTGGCTACACCTTC	CASSQEIGRAAGYTF
TRBV2	TRBJ2-3	TRBD1	-	TGTGCCAGCAGCAGACAGGGGGCGACAGATACGCAGTATTTT	CASSRQGATDTQYF
TRBV5-1	TRBJ2-3	-	-	TGCGCCAGCAGCGACGACAGTGAAGGAGATACGCAGTATTTT	CASSDDSEGDTQYF
TRBV28	TRBJ1-2	TRBD1	few	TGTGCCAGCAGCACCCCGGGACAGCTCTATGGCTACACCTTC	CASSTPGQLYGYTF
TRBV18	TRBJ2-3	-	-	TGTGCCAGCTCACCAAACGCGGGGGATACGCAGTATTTT	CASSPNAGDTQYF
TRBV28	TRBJ1-2	-	-	TGTGCCAGCGGAACCATGGGGGGTTCACGGGGGTATGGCTACACCTTC	CASGTMGGSRGYGYTF
TRBV19	TRBJ2-7	-	-	TGTGCCAGTAGTATGTCCGGGTACGGACACTACGAGCAGTACTTC	CASSMSGYGHYEQYF